This entry lists 7 T cell receptor beta chains sequenced from one sample in a study of T cells after yellow fever vaccination. TCRdb used MiXCR to reprocess the 5' RACE reads, holding one entry per CDR3 protein. Of 280,000 or so distinct CDR3 sequences listed, roughly 9% were seen once; the top ten hold over 3%. The sequencing here drew on CD4+ T cells sorted from PBMCs, taken 5 days after the yellow fever booster vaccination. The receptors were sampled from a man between 18 and 35 years old who received the YFV17D yellow fever vaccine.

The chain combines TRBV6-5 with TRBJ2-7, with 10 bases matching TRBD2. Germline CDR1 is MNHEY and CDR2 is SVGAGI. This CDR3 comprises 14 residues. Losses at the gene ends were 6 bases for V and 2 bases for J; bases not matched to a gene: 4. CDR3 region: CASRRTSGPYEQYF. CDR3 DNA sequence: TGTGCCAGCAGAAGGACTAGCGGCCCCTACGAGCAGTACTTC.

This clonotype was recorded a few times. The chain links TRBV7-9 to TRBJ2-7, with D tentatively TRBD1 or TRBD2 (5 bases each). Trimming cost V 3 bases and J 5 bases, with 11 bases left between them. Germline CDR1 and CDR2: SEHNR and FQNEAQ (reference sequence). The CDR3 has 13 residues. CDR3 coding DNA: TGTGCCAGCAGCTTGGGGGTATTGGACGAGCAGTACTTC. It yields the protein CASSLGVLDEQYF.

This clonotype was recorded at least ten times. The chain employs TRBV7-9 and TRBJ1-5; 7 nucleotides align to TRBD1. J lost 4 bases, V lost 4 bases, and 7 bases had no gene match. The CDR3 has 15 amino acids. CDR1 is SEHNR and CDR2 is FQNEAQ in the germline V gene (reference sequence). CDR3 in amino acids: CASSYQGGMNQPQHF. The CDR3 region has the DNA TGTGCCAGCAGCTACCAGGGGGGGATGAATCAGCCCCAGCATTTT.

The J gene is TRBJ2-5, the V gene TRBV5-5, with TRBD1 matching over 7 bases. CDR1 and CDR2 (germline): SGHKS, YYEKEE (reference sequence). This CDR3 has 13 residues. V shed 7 bases, J shed 5 bases, and the junction held 8 bases outside the gene matches. CDR3 in DNA: TGTGCCAGCGGACTGACAGGGACGGAGACCCAGTACTTC. This codes for CASGLTGTETQYF.

The V and J genes are TRBV7-3 and TRBJ2-3; TRBD2 might be the D (6 bases). V was shortened by 5 bases and J by 4 bases, with 22 bases between the two germline ends. This CDR3 comprises 17 residues. The germline gives CDR1 SGHTA, CDR2 FQGTGA. The CDR3 sequence is CASSPGLSGNRADTQYF. The CDR3 coding sequence is TGTGCCAGCAGCCCCGGACTATCGGGGAATAGAGCAGATACGCAGTATTTT.

The chain links TRBV6-1 to TRBJ1-1; no clear D. Germline V CDR1 and CDR2: MNHNS, SASEGT. This CDR3 is 13 amino acids long. Trimming cost V 6 bases and J 2 bases, with 10 bases left between them. In DNA, the CDR3 is TGTGCCAGCAGCGTGACGAGCAACACTGAAGCTTTCTTT. Amino acids: CASSVTSNTEAFF.

A few counts support this clonotype. The rearrangement uses TRBV19 and TRBJ1-1; D is undetermined. Germline CDR1 LNHDA, CDR2 SQIVND (reference sequence). This CDR3 is 11 amino acids long. V was cut by 3 bases and J by 10 bases, with 9 bases left in between. CDR3: CASSMRAGAFF. The CDR3 DNA reads TGTGCCAGTAGTATGCGGGCCGGAGCTTTCTTT.